This TCR beta chain was sequenced for a study of blood T cells in healthy people across ages. The CDR3 length is 15 residues. V gave up 6 bases and J gave up 3 bases; unmatched junction bases: 14. The germline V gene has CDR1 DFQATT and CDR2 SNEGSKA (reference sequence). Study results and caveats: Compared with aged donors, long-lived donors showed fewer expanded clones, suggesting selection. Donor CMV infection status was unknown, possibly confounding age-related changes in expanded clonotypes. TCR beta diversity correlated strongly with naive T cell percentage.

Notes on this clonotype: Its matching antigen is unknown.

A second PCR, run for roughly 7 to 11 cycles, used a sample-barcoded 5' primer plus a J-beta primer mix. TCRdb reprocessed the 5' RACE reads via MiXCR and lists one record per CDR3 protein. Among around 800,000 distinct CDR3 sequences listed, roughly 50% were seen once. The J gene is TRBJ2-7, the V gene TRBV20-1; TRBD2 matches at 7 bases. Source material: blood. The TCR was taken from a man aged 80 or over in good health. CDR3 in amino acids: CSAPDSSGAHYEQYF. The DNA of the CDR3 is TGCAGTGCCCCGGACTCTAGCGGAGCACACTACGAGCAGTACTTC.